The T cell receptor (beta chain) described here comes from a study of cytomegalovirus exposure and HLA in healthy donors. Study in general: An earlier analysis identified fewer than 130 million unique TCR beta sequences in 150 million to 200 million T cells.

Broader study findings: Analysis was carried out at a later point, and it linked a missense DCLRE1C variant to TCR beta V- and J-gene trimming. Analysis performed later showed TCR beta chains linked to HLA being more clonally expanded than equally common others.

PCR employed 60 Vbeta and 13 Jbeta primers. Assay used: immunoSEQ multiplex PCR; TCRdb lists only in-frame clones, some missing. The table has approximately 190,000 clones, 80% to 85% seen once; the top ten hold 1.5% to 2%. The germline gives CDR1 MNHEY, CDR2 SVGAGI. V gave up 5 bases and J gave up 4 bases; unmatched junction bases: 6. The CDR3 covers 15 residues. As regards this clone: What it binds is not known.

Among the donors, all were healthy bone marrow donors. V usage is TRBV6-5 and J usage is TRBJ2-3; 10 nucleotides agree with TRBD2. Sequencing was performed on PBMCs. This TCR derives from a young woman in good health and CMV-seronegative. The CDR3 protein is CASSPSGRASDTQYF. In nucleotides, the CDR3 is TGTGCCAGCAGTCCCAGCGGGAGGGCCTCAGATACGCAGTATTTT.